These 13 T cell receptor beta chains were all obtained from the same sample, sequenced in a study of somatic mutations in cytotoxic T cells in rheumatoid arthritis (dated by TCRdb to the late 2010s). The library was produced with the immunoSEQ multiplex PCR assay. The source is immuneACCESS, and TCRdb retained only in-frame sequences with V and J called. Part of the clones is not carried over; for the studies checked, unresolved V genes explain less than half of this, and the remainder is unexplained. In this sample the table shows tens of thousands of clones, roughly 80% of which occur a single time. The ten largest clones add up to about 3.2% of the sample. Sequenced: CD8+ T cells sorted from blood. The receptors here all came from a man aged 40-55 years in good health.

This clone came up a few times. The chain combines TRBV10-2 with TRBJ2-3; TRBD2 is a possible D gene (6 bases). Germline V CDR1 and CDR2: WSHSY, SAAADI. The length of the CDR3 is 16 residues. The V end lost 3 bases, the J end lost 3 bases, and 16 bases lay between the germline ends. The CDR3 nucleotides read TGCGCCAGCAGTGAAGGGTACGGGAGCGTAACAGATACGCAGTATTTT. Residues: CASSEGYGSVTDTQYF.

V is TRBV9 and J is TRBJ2-7; TRBD1 is a possible D gene (6 bases). CDR3 size: 14 residues. Germline V gene sequence: CDR1 SGDLS, CDR2 YYNGEE. V dropped 4 bases and J dropped 0 bases, with 11 bases sitting between them. The CDR3 loop is CASSPWDTSYEQYF. CDR3 nucleotide sequence: TGTGCCAGCAGCCCCTGGGACACCTCCTACGAGCAGTACTTC. Full variable domain (outside the CDR3, taken from reference TRBV9 and TRBJ2-7): DSGVTQTPKHLITATGQRVTLRCSPRSGDLSVYWYQQSLDQGLQFLIQYYNGEERAKGNILERFSAQQFPDLHSELNLSSLELGDSALYFCASSPWDTSYEQYFGPGTRLTVT.

The genes are TRBV11-2 and TRBJ2-2, with unresolved D. There are 13 residues in the CDR3. With 1 base removed from V and 5 bases from J, the gap between germline ends came to 5 bases. In germline, CDR1 is SGHAT, CDR2 FQNNGV. The CDR3 here is CASSLGGTGELFF. CDR3 bases: TGTGCCAGCAGCTTAGGAGGAACCGGGGAGCTGTTTTTT.

V is TRBV28 and J is TRBJ1-2; possible D gene TRBD1, 5 bases. The germline CDR1 and CDR2 sequences are MDHEN and SYDVKM. V was clipped by 5 bases and J by 6 bases, with 13 bases between them. CDR3 length: 13 amino acids. In DNA, the CDR3 is TGTGCCAGCAGTCCATCGGGGCCCGATGGCTACACCTTC. Protein product: CASSPSGPDGYTF.

The chain has TRBV27 and TRBJ2-1, with D perhaps TRBD1 or TRBD2 (5 bases each). The germline CDR1 and CDR2 sequences are MNHEY and SMNVEV (reference sequence). The V and J ends lost 5 bases and 0 bases respectively, with 14 bases between them. This CDR3 is built from 16 residues. CDR3 in DNA: TGTGCCAGCAGTCCCCTGGGACCGATCTCCTACAATGAGCAGTTCTTC. Translated, it gives CASSPLGPISYNEQFF.

The chain is built from TRBV7-2 and TRBJ2-7; D is possibly TRBD2 (5 bases). This CDR3 has 12 residues. Germline CDR1 is SGHTA and CDR2 is FQGNSA. Between the trimmed V and J ends, which lost 5 bases and 3 bases, there was a span of 8 bases. Here the CDR3 DNA reads TGTGCCAGCAGCACCCGGGACTACGAGCAGTACTTC. It encodes CASSTRDYEQYF.

The chain has TRBV6-5 and TRBJ2-1; 7 bases match TRBD2. The CDR3 is 15 amino acids. The germline V gene has CDR1 MNHEY and CDR2 SVGAGI. Losses at the gene ends were 8 bases for V and 2 bases for J; bases not matched to a gene: 9. The CDR3 loop is CASGQAGFAYNEQFF. Written as DNA, the CDR3 is TGTGCCAGCGGACAAGCGGGATTCGCCTACAATGAGCAGTTCTTC.

This rearrangement joins TRBV2 to TRBJ2-1; D gene uncertain. V dropped 5 bases and J dropped 6 bases, with 2 bases sitting between them. In germline, CDR1 is SNHLY, CDR2 FYNNEI. The CDR3 is 10 amino acids. CDR3 nucleotides: TGTGCCAGCAGTCTCAATGAGCAGTTCTTC. It yields the protein CASSLNEQFF.

Concerning this clone itself: One junction end does not reproduce the germline sequence, and a read error may be involved. This rearrangement joins TRBV28 to TRBJ1-2; 9 bases are shared with TRBD1. The CDR3 covers 15 residues. Germline lookup yields CDR1 MDHEN and CDR2 SYDVKM. In nucleotides, the CDR3 is TGTGCCAGCGGGGGAGGAGGGGGACAGGGCTATAGCTACACCTTC. Translation: CASGGGGGQGYSYTF.

This clone was seen once. The chain employs TRBV15 and TRBJ1-2, with 7 bases fitting TRBD1. This CDR3 region has 18 residues. The V gene's germline CDR1 is LNHNV and CDR2 YYDKDF (reference sequence). J was trimmed by 5 bases and V by 0 bases; bases with no gene match: 15. The CDR3 DNA reads TGTGCCACCAGCAGAGATCGGGAAGGTACAGGGGCGCTATATGGCTACACCTTC. It codes for CATSRDREGTGALYGYTF. Filled out from reference TRBV15 and TRBJ1-2, the complete variable domain reads DAMVIQNPRYQVTQFGKPVTLSCSQTLNHNVMYWYQQKSSQAPKLLFHYYDKDFNNEADTPDNFQSRRPNTSFCFLDIRSPGLGDTAMYLCATSRDREGTGALYGYTFGSGTRLTVV.

The CDR3 region is CASGPYEQYF. In DNA, the CDR3 is TGCGCCAGCGGCCCATACGAGCAGTACTTC. This chain joins TRBV23-1 and TRBJ2-7; D uncertain. TRBV23-1 is treated as an ORF (open reading frame) with a function not yet certain. The CDR3 loop spans 10 amino acids. Trimming removed 8 bases at V and 4 bases at J, with 6 bases between.

V and J are TRBV14 and TRBJ2-6; D gene ambiguous. In germline, CDR1 is SGHDN, CDR2 FVKESK. V was trimmed by 0 bases and J by 0 bases, leaving 12 bases between them. The CDR3 runs to 18 residues. The CDR3, as DNA: TGTGCCAGCAGCCAAGAGTCAGGTTACACCTCTGGGGCCAACGTCCTGACTTTC. It is translated as CASSQESGYTSGANVLTF.

The chain links TRBV9 to TRBJ2-7, with D possibly being TRBD1 or TRBD2 (5 bases each). The germline V and J ends were trimmed by 1 base and 1 base, with 12 bases remaining between them. There are 15 residues in the CDR3. Germline V lookup: CDR1 SGDLS, CDR2 YYNGEE. The CDR3 region is CASSVSGGRSYEQYF. CDR3 nucleotide sequence: TGTGCCAGCAGCGTAAGTGGGGGTAGGTCCTACGAGCAGTACTTC.